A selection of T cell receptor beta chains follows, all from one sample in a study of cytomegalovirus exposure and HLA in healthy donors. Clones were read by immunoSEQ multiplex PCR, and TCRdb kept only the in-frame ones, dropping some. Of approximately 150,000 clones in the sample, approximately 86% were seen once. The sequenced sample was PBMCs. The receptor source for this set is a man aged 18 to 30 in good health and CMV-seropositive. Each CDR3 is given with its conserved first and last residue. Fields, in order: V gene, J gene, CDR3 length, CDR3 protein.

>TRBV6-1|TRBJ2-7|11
CASSETVFQYF
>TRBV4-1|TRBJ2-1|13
CASSRGGGNEQFF
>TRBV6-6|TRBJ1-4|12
CASTPNRELLFF
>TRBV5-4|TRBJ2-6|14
CASSLQSGANVLTF
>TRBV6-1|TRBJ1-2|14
CASSRGGANYGYTF
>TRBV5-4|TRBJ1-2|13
CASSGGTGVGYTF
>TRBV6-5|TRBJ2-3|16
CASSYHRDSPTDTQYF
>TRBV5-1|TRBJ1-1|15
CASSLVRASNTEAFF
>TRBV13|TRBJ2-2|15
CASSPRGANTGELFF
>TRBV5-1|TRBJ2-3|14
CASSLGRSTDTQYF
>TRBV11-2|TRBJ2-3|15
CASSLDQGLPDTQYF
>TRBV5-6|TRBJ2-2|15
CASSMGLAASGELFF
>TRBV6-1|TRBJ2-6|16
CASSEAGGTGANVLTF
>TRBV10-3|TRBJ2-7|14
CAISENAGIYEQYF
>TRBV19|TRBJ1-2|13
CASSPTGKYGYTF
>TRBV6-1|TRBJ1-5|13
CASYRGGNQPQHF
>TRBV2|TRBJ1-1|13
CASKGQGNTEAFF
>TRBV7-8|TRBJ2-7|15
CASSPSGRGYYEQYF
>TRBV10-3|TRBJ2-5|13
CAISAGALETQYF
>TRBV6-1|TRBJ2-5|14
CASIRDRGLETQYF
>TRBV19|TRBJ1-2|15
CASSNDRGILYGYTF
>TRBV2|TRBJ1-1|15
CASSLWTGWNTEAFF
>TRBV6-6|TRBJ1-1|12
CASSRQNTEAFF
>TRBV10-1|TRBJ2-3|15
CASSPAGASTDTQYF
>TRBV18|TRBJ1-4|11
CASSLNEKLFF
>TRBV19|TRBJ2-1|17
CASRDLGRELYGNEQFF
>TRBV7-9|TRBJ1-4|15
CASSLSGQGREKLFF
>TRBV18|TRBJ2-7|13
CASSPGGNPEQYF
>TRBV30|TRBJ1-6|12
CAWSSTGTPLHF
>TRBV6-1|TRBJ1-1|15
CASSENAGGNTEAFF
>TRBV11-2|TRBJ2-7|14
CASSLSREPYEQYF
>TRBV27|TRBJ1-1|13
CASKQGASTEAFF
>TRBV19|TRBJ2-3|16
CASSIQSGVSTDTQYF
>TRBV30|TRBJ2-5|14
CAWSRLAGVETQYF
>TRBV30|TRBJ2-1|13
CAWMVAGANEQFF
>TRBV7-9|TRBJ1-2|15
CASSLGRESVNGYTF